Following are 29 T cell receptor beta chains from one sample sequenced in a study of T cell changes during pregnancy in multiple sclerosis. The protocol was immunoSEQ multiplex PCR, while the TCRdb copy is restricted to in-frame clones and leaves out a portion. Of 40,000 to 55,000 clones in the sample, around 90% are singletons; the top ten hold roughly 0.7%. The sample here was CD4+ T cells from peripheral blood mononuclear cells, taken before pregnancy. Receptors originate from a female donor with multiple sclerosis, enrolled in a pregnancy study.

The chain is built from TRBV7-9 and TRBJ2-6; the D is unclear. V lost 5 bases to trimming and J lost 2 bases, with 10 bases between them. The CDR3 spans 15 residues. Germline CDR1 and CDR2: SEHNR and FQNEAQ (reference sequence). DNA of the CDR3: TGTGCCAGCAGCGACACGTTCGCTGGGGCCAACGTCCTGACTTTC. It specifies CASSDTFAGANVLTF. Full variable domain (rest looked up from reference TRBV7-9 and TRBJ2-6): DTGVSQNPRHKITKRGQNVTFRCDPISEHNRLYWYRQTLGQGPEFLTYFQNEAQLEKSRLLSDRFSAERPKGSFSTLEIQRTEQGDSAMYLCASSDTFAGANVLTFGAGSRLTVL.

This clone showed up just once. CDR3 region: CASSTSTGRVSTYEQYF. CDR3 sequence (DNA): TGTGCCAGCAGTACCTCAACAGGGCGGGTTAGCACCTACGAGCAGTACTTC. This chain joins TRBV27 and TRBJ2-7; D may be TRBD1 (6 bases). CDR3 length equals 17 residues. Trimming removed 5 bases at V and 2 bases at J, with 22 bases between. Per the germline V gene, CDR1 is MNHEY and CDR2 is SMNVEV (reference sequence).

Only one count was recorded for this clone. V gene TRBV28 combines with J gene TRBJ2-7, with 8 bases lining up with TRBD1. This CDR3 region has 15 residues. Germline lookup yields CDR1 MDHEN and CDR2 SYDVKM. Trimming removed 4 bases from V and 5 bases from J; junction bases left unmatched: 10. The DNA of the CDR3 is TGTGCCAGCAGTTGGGACAGGAGGTCCGCCGACGAGCAGTACTTC. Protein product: CASSWDRRSADEQYF.

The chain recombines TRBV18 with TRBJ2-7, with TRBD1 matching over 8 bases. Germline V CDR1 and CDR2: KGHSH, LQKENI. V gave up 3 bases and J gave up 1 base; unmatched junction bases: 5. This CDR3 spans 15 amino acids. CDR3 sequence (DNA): TGTGCCAGCTCACCCACAGGGGGAAGTTCCTACGAGCAGTACTTC. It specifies CASSPTGGSSYEQYF.

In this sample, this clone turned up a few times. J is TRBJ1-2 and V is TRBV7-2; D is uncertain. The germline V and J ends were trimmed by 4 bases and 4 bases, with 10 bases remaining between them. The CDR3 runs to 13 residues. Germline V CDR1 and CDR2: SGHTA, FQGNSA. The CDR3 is CASSSSTFYGYTF. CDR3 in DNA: TGTGCCAGCAGCTCCTCTACTTTCTATGGCTACACCTTC.

The CDR3: CASSQGTSGGSRTQYF. For the CDR3, the DNA is TGTGCCAGCAGCCAAGGGACTAGCGGGGGGTCCCGGACCCAGTACTTC. V usage is TRBV7-2 and J usage is TRBJ2-5; TRBD2 matches at 15 bases. CDR1 and CDR2 (germline): SGHTA, FQGNSA. Unmatched junction bases numbered 8, after V lost 5 bases and J lost 7 bases. The CDR3 sequence is 16 residues long. Combining the CDR3 with reference TRBV7-2 and TRBJ2-5 gives the whole variable domain GAGVSQSPSNKVTEKGKDVELRCDPISGHTALYWYRQSLGQGLEFLIYFQGNSAPDKSGLPSDRFSAERTGGSVSTLTIQRTQQEDSAVYLCASSQGTSGGSRTQYFGPGTRLLVL.

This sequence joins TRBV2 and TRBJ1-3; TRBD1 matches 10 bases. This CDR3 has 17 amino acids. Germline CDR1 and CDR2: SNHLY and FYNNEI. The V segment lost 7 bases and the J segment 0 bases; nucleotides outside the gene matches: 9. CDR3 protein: CASMFDRGRSSGNTIYF. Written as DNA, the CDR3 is TGTGCCAGCATGTTCGACAGGGGGCGATCCTCTGGAAACACCATATATTTT.

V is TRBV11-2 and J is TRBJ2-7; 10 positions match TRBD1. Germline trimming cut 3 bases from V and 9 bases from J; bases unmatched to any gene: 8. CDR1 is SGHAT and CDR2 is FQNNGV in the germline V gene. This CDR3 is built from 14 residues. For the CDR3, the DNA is TGTGCCAGCAGCTTCCAGACAGGGGGCGCAAGGCAGTACTTC. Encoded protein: CASSFQTGGARQYF.

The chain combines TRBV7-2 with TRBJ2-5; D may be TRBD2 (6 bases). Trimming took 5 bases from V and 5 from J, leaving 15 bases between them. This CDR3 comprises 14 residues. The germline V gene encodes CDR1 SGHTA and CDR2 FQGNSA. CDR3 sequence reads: CASSPGGAWETQYF. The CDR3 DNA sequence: TGTGCCAGCAGCCCCGGCGGGGCGTGGGAGACCCAGTACTTC. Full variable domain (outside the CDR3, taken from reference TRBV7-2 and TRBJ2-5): GAGVSQSPSNKVTEKGKDVELRCDPISGHTALYWYRQSLGQGLEFLIYFQGNSAPDKSGLPSDRFSAERTGGSVSTLTIQRTQQEDSAVYLCASSPGGAWETQYFGPGTRLLVL.

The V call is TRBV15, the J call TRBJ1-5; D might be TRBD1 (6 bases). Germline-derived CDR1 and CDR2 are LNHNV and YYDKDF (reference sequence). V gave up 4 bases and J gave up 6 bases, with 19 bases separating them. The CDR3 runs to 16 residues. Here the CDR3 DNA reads TGTGCCACCAGCAACTCCGACAGGAGATGGGGTCAGCCCCAGCATTTT. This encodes CATSNSDRRWGQPQHF. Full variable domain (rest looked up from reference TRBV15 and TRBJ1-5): DAMVIQNPRYQVTQFGKPVTLSCSQTLNHNVMYWYQQKSSQAPKLLFHYYDKDFNNEADTPDNFQSRRPNTSFCFLDIRSPGLGDTAMYLCATSNSDRRWGQPQHFGDGTRLSIL.

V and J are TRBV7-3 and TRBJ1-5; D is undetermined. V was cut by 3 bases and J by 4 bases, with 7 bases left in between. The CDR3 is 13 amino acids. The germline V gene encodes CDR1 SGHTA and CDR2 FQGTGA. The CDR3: CASSFGRNQPQHF. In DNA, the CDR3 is TGTGCCAGCAGCTTTGGCAGAAATCAGCCCCAGCATTTT.

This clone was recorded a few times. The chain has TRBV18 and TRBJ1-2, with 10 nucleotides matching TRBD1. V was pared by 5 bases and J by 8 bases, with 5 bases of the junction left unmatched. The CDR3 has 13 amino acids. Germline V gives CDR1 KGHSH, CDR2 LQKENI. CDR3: CASSRQGARGYTF. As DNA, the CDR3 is TGTGCCAGCTCAAGACAGGGGGCGAGAGGCTACACCTTC.

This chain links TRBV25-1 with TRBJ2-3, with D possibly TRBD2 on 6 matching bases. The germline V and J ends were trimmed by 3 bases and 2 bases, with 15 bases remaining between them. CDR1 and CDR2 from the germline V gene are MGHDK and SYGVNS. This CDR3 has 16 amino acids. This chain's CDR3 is CASSDSAGIPTDTQYF. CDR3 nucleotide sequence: TGTGCCAGCAGTGATTCAGCGGGCATTCCCACAGATACGCAGTATTTT.

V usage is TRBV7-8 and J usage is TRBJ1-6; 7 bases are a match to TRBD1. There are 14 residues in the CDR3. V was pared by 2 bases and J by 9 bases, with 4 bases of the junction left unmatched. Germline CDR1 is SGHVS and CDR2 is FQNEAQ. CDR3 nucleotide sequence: TGTGCCAGCAGCTTACAGGGGGATGGTTCACCCCTCCACTTT. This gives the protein CASSLQGDGSPLHF. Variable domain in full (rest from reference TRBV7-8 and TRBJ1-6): GAGVSQSPRYKVAKRGQDVALRCDPISGHVSLFWYQQALGQGPEFLTYFQNEAQLDKSGLPSDRFFAERPEGSVSTLKIQRTQQEDSAVYLCASSLQGDGSPLHFGNGTRLTVT.

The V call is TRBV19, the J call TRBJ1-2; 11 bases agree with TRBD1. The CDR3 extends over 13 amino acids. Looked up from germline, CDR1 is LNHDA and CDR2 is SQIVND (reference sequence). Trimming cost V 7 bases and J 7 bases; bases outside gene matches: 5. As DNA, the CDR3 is TGTGCCAGTACGGACAGGGGGCTAGGTGGCTACACCTTC. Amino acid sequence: CASTDRGLGGYTF.

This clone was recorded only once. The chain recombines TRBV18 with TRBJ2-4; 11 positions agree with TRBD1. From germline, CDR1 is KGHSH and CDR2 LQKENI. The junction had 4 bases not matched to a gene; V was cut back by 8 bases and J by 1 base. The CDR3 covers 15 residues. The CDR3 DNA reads TGTGCCAGCGCGGGACAGGGGGGGGCCAAAAACATTCAGTACTTC. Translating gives CASAGQGGAKNIQYF.

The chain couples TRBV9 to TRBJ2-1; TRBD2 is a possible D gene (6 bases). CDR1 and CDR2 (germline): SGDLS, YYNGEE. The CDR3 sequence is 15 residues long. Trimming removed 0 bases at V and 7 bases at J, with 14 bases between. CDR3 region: CASSVVGFAGNEQFF. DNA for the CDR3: TGTGCCAGCAGCGTAGTAGGGTTCGCGGGAAATGAGCAGTTCTTC.

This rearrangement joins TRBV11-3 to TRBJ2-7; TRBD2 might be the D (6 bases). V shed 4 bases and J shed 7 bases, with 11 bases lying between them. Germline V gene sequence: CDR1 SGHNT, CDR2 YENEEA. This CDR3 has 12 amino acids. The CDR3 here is CASSSGTDEQYF. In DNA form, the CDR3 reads TGTGCCAGCAGCTCGGGGACTGATGAGCAGTACTTC.

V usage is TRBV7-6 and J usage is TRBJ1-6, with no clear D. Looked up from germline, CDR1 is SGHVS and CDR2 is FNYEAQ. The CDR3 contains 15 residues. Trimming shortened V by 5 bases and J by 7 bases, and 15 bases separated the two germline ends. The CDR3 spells CASSPIPLGNSPLHF. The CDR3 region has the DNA TGTGCCAGCAGCCCAATTCCTCTAGGCAATTCACCCCTCCACTTT.

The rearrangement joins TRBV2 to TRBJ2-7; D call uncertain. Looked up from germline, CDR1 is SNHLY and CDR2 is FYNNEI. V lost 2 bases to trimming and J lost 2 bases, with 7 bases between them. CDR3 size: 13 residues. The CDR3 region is CASSEQRTYEQYF. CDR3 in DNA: TGTGCCAGCAGTGAACAGCGCACCTACGAGCAGTACTTC.

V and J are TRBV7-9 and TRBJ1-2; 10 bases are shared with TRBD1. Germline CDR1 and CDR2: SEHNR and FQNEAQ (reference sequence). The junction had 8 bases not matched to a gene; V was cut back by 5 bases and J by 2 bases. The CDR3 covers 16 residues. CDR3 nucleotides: TGTGCCAGCAGCCATCAGACAGGGGGCTTAAACTATGGCTACACCTTC. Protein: CASSHQTGGLNYGYTF.

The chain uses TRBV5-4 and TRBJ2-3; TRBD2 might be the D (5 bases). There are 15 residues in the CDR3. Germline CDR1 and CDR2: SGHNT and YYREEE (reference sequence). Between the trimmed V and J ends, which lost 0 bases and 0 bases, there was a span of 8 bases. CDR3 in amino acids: CASSLGGLSTDTQYF. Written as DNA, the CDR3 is TGTGCCAGCAGCTTGGGCGGACTTAGCACAGATACGCAGTATTTT.

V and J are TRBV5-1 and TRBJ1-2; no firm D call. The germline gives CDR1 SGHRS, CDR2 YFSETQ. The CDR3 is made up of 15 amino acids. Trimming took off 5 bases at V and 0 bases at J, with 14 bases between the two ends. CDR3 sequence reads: CASSPDGLANYGYTF. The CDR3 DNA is TGCGCCAGCAGTCCAGACGGACTTGCTAACTATGGCTACACCTTC.

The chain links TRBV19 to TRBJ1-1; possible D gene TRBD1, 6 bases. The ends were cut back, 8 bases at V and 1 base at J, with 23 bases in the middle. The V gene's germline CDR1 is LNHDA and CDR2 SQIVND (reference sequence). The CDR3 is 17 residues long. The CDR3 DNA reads TGTGCCAGTGCATCAGGGCCAGGGGAAAAAAGGAACACTGAAGCTTTCTTT. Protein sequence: CASASGPGEKRNTEAFF.

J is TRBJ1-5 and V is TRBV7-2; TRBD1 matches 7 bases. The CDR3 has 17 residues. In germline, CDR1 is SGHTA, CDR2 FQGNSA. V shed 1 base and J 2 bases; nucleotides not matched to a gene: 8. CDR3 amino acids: CASSLVPGGLGNQPQHF. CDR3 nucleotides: TGTGCCAGCAGCTTAGTCCCAGGGGGGTTGGGCAATCAGCCCCAGCATTTT.

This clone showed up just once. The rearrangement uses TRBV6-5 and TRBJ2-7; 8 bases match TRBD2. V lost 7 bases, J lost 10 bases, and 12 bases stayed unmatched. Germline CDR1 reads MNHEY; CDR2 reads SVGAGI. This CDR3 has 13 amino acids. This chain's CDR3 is CASTPGGIPFQYF. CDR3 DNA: TGTGCCAGCACCCCGGGAGGGATCCCTTTCCAGTACTTC.

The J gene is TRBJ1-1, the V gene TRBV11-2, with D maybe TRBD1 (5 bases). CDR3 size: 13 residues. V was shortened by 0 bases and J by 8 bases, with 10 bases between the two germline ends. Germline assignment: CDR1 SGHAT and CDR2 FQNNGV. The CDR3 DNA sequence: TGTGCCAGCAGCTTAGATACCAGGACAGAAGCTTTCTTT. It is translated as CASSLDTRTEAFF.

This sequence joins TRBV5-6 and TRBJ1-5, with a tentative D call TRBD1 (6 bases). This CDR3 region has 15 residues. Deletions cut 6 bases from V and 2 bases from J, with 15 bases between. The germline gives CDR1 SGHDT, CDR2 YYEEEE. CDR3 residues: CASTLGRGGNQPQHF. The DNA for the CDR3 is TGTGCCAGCACCCTGGGGAGGGGGGGCAATCAGCCCCAGCATTTT.

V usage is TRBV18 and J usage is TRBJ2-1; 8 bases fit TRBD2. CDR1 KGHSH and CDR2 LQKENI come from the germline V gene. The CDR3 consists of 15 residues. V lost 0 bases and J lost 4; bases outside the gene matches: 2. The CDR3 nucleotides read TGTGCCAGCTCACCACCGGCTAGCGGGTACAATGAGCAGTTCTTC. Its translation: CASSPPASGYNEQFF.